This TCR beta chain was sequenced in a study of shared clonotypes between healthy human individuals (dated by TCRdb to 2018 to 2021). Regarding the research as a whole: A few men and a couple of women, aged 18 to 49 years, made up the cohort. Each donor's leukapheresis produced roughly between roughly 0.85 and 9 billion PBMCs. Libraries were prepared and TCR repertoires were sequenced by different laboratories using diverse techniques, in order to increase sequencing depth and limit assay-specific biases. To estimate repertoire size and how much clonotype sharing occurs between individuals, the study deeply sequenced the blood TCR repertoires of 4 to 6 healthy adults. For each donor, CD4 naive and CD4 memory were each given three plates, CD8 naive was given two plates, and CD8 memory was given one plate. Beyond this particular receptor, the publication reports: Sampling was restricted to blood, and TCR repertoires in tissues likely differ from the TCR repertoires found in blood. The small number of donors limited the genetic and exposure-history diversity represented. Naive subsets generally had larger estimated clonotype richness than memory subsets. Rarefaction of sorted-subset datasets indicated incomplete sequencing despite the large sequencing depth. Based on pairwise subsampling, the degree of clonotype sharing among donors was expected to be affected by sequencing depth. Across a few donors, about 5.2% of naive CD4, roughly 3.5% of naive CD8, around 2.1% of memory CD4, and over 0.35% of memory CD8 clonotypes were shared. Compared with non-shared clonotypes, clonotypes shared by all four sorted-subset donors had higher generation probabilities.

Of note for this clone: No cognate antigen has been identified for it. Nothing much larger sits one base from this clone, and base qualities are not available.

Using the deep immunoSEQ assay, TCR CDR3 regions were amplified from genomic DNA by multiplex PCR. Extracted genomic DNA from each cell subset was distributed evenly across all wells of several immunoSEQ 96-well plates, and each plate was treated as a replicate. For sorted subsets, about 200 ng genomic DNA, equal to some 28,000 T cell genomes, was loaded into each replicate PCR. Purified libraries were quantified with a Qubit 3.0 fluorometer, sized on a Bioanalyzer 2100, and re-quantified with the KAPA Library Quantification kit. A separate single-read 150-cycle Illumina NextSeq 550 flow cell was used to sequence each immunoSEQ 96-well plate. As for how the authors treated the data: Because the immunoSEQ output held only junctional sequences and lacked quality scores, the filtering could not match the filtering applied to full-length reads. Sequences were annotated with PyIR, a Python wrapper for IgBLAST v1.9, using IMGT germline references to assign V/J genes and CDR3. Reads were filtered out if the reads had weak V/J assignments (E-value above 1e-6), no CDR3, stop codons, out-of-frame junctions, or ambiguous translated residues. V3J clonotypes were defined by identical inferred V gene, J gene, and CDR3 amino acid sequence. To compute the percentage overlap between repertoires, the number of shared unique clonotypes was divided by the size of the smaller repertoire. Three approaches were used to assess repertoire richness: RTK rarefaction, the Chao1 estimator, and Recon v2.1 estimates of unobserved clonotypes. OLGA was used to compute generation probabilities for all TCRbeta clonotypes that the gDNA method yielded from a few donors. Drawn from immuneACCESS, this table holds only the in-frame rearrangements with V and J called that TCRdb kept. Clones are partly lost; checked studies trace under half to an unresolved V gene and leave the rest unexplained. From that table come the V and J calls and clone size; the DNA was used to work out D and trimming. The sample records 760,000 or so clones, 90% to 97% of which are singletons. Clones ranked in the top ten supply less than 0.3% of the sample.

CD8 naive samples were obtained by positive selection for CCR7 among CD45RO-negative cells, yielding a CD45RA+CCR7+ population from which TemRA cells were excluded. The donors were healthy, HIV-negative adults who had no recently reported acute infections or vaccinations. Every donor was a Caucasian adult living in Nashville, Tennessee, USA. Blood was obtained by leukapheresis, after which PBMCs were separated by Ficoll-Histopaque density gradient centrifugation and cryopreserved in liquid nitrogen vapor phase. Analytical flow cytometry was used to check the purity and quantity of every magnetically sorted T cell population. Genomic DNA was isolated from each sorted fraction and quantified by UV absorbance on a Nanodrop 2000c. The specimen was naive CD8+ T cells sorted from blood. This sample's cell subset or site label indicates: CD45RA+CCR7+. The receptor was isolated from a man between 25 and 39 years old in good health.

CDR3 region: CASTGNTEAFF. At the DNA level, the sequence is TGTGCCAGCACAGGGAACACTGAAGCTTTCTTT. The rearranged chain carries TRBV7-9 and TRBJ1-1, with the D gene uncertain. The CDR3 runs 11 amino acids, cysteine and phenylalanine included. Just the 33-base CDR3 DNA is kept, in frame starting at base 1. CDR1 SEHNR and CDR2 FQNEAQ were looked up in the germline V gene (reference sequence). The germline ends are 4 bases apart after V is trimmed by 7 bases and J by 1 base.